The entry below describes one T cell receptor (beta chain). Donors were healthy Caucasian individuals from Russia aged about 6 to 90. This entry belongs to a study of blood T cells in healthy people across ages. Through a sample-barcoded 5' primer and a J-beta primer mix, a second PCR was run for roughly 6 to 11 cycles. TCRdb used MiXCR to reprocess the 5' RACE reads, holding one entry per CDR3 protein. The sample lists 630,000 or so distinct CDR3 sequences; less than 40% were seen once. Germline CDR1 reads MGHDK; CDR2 reads SYGVNS. After removal of 6 bases from V and 10 bases from J, the junction contained 11 bases not matched to a gene. The CDR3 is made up of 13 amino acids.

The TCR originated in an elderly woman in good health. The gene calls are TRBV25-1 and TRBJ1-2, with 7 bases matching TRBD1. Sequencing input: blood. The CDR3 sequence: CASSGGTAVAYTF. The CDR3, as DNA: TGTGCCAGCAGCGGCGGGACAGCCGTGGCCTACACCTTC.